The rows below give T cell receptor beta chains drawn from one sample of a study of blood T cell repertoires in COVID-19. Assay used: immunoSEQ multiplex PCR; TCRdb lists only in-frame clones, some missing. The table records about 120,000 clones, roughly nine tenths of them present only once. The sequenced sample consisted of peripheral blood. These receptors were collected from a man between 65 and 85 years old with active or convalescent COVID-19. CDR3s include the opening cysteine and the closing phenylalanine or tryptophan. D genes are given only for firm matches.

J gene: TRBJ2-1
CDR3 length: 14
V gene: TRBV3-1/TRBV3-2
D gene: TRBD2
CDR3 DNA: TGTGCCAGCAGCTACCGGGACTACCGCAATGAGCAGTTCTTC
CDR3 protein: CASSYRDYRNEQFF

J gene: TRBJ2-5
CDR3 length: 13
V gene: TRBV2
D gene: TRBD2
CDR3 DNA: TGTGCCAGTCCAGCGGGGCCTCGAGAGACCCAGTACTTC
CDR3 protein: CASPAGPRETQYF

J gene: TRBJ1-1
CDR3 length: 13
V gene: TRBV11-2
D gene: .
CDR3 DNA: TGTGCCAGCAGCCCCTGGGGGGGCACTGAAGCTTTCTTT
CDR3 protein: CASSPWGGTEAFF

J gene: TRBJ1-2
CDR3 length: 16
V gene: TRBV7-9
D gene: TRBD1
CDR3 DNA: TGTGCCAGCAGCCCAAGGGACAGGGAACCTAACTATGGCTACACCTTC
CDR3 protein: CASSPRDREPNYGYTF

J gene: TRBJ1-1
CDR3 length: 16
V gene: TRBV6-5
D gene: .
CDR3 DNA: TGTGCCAGCAGTTACTCGGTCAGGGCCGGGGGGACTGAAGCTTTCTTT
CDR3 protein: CASSYSVRAGGTEAFF

J gene: TRBJ1-1
CDR3 length: 17
V gene: TRBV19
D gene: TRBD1
CDR3 DNA: TGTGCCAGTAGTCAGAGGACAGGGGGCTTTAGGAACACTGAAGCTTTCTTT
CDR3 protein: CASSQRTGGFRNTEAFF

J gene: TRBJ1-5
CDR3 length: 12
V gene: TRBV10-3
D gene: .
CDR3 DNA: TGTGCCATCAGTGACGGGAATCAGCCCCAGCATTTT
CDR3 protein: CAISDGNQPQHF

J gene: TRBJ2-3
CDR3 length: 15
V gene: TRBV5-1
D gene: TRBD1
CDR3 DNA: TGCGCCAGCAGCTTGGATGGGACAGGGGCGGATACGCAGTATTTT
CDR3 protein: CASSLDGTGADTQYF

J gene: TRBJ2-7
CDR3 length: 17
V gene: TRBV27
D gene: TRBD1
CDR3 DNA: TGTGCCAGCAGTTTATTGCCCGGGACAGGGACGTCCTACGAGCAGTACTTC
CDR3 protein: CASSLLPGTGTSYEQYF

J gene: TRBJ2-5
CDR3 length: 15
V gene: TRBV18
D gene: TRBD2
CDR3 DNA: TGTGCCAGCTCACCACGACTAGCGGGAGAGGAGACCCAGTACTTC
CDR3 protein: CASSPRLAGEETQYF

J gene: TRBJ1-1
CDR3 length: 14
V gene: TRBV18
D gene: .
CDR3 DNA: TGTGCCAGCTCACCAGGTTGGGCGAACACTGAAGCTTTCTTT
CDR3 protein: CASSPGWANTEAFF